This entry features one T cell receptor (beta chain) sequence. What it binds is not known. Viral peptide pools were used in the ViraFEST assay to expand antigen-specific CD4+ T cells, and sequencing came afterward. Culture proceeded for approximately 9 days, and CD4+ T cells were then isolated. The study found no prior SARS-CoV-2 infection in the vaccine recipients, who tested negative for nucleocapsid antibodies. The sample is drawn from a study of vaccination effects on CD4 cells after COVID-19. The wider study: Two-dose BNT162b2 or mRNA-1273 vaccination was given to participants. Findings and limits, study-wide: Few convalescent patients, and no early post-infection timepoints, were available to the study.

Profiled with immunoSEQ multiplex PCR; TCRdb holds only in-frame clones, not every one. The sample lists 74,000 or so clones; 75% to 85% were seen once. This sample comprised CD4+ T cells from PBMCs cultured with SARS-CoV-2 spike peptides, obtained before COVID-19 vaccination. This clonotype originated in a human donor who received a COVID-19 vaccine.

For the CDR3, the DNA is TGTGCCAGCACCTCTCAGGGAGGCACTGAAGCTTTCTTT. Its protein product is CASTSQGGTEAFF. The chain carries TRBV2 and TRBJ1-1; D is perhaps TRBD1 (5 bases). This CDR3 contains 13 residues. V lost 7 bases and J lost 4, with 13 bases in between. The germline CDR1 and CDR2 sequences are SNHLY and FYNNEI.